This T cell receptor (beta chain) came from a study of vaccination effects on CD4 cells after COVID-19. Trimming shortened V by 8 bases and J by 7 bases, and 11 bases separated the two germline ends. Per germline, CDR1 MDHEN and CDR2 SYDVKM. This CDR3 has 12 residues. A remark on this clone: Its antigen is not known.

Study-wide results and limits: The study found marked clonal contraction of infection- and vaccine-induced clones late after vaccination.

Measured with immunoSEQ multiplex PCR; TCRdb has only the in-frame clones, and not every one. The sample holds about 45,000 clones, more than 65% seen once. At the end of roughly ten days of culture, CD4+ T cells were isolated. Each participant received a vaccine that was either BNT162b2 or mRNA-1273, given as two doses. People in the vaccine group had not been infected with SARS-CoV-2 before, and their nucleocapsid antibodies were negative. Half-medium exchanges with IL-2 medium took place on days 3 and 7. This sample comprised CD4+ T cells from PBMCs cultured without peptide, obtained after COVID-19 vaccination. This TCR was recovered from a human donor who received a COVID-19 vaccine. The V and J genes are TRBV28 and TRBJ1-4, with a possible D match to TRBD1 (6 bases). The CDR3: CASRGQGEKLFF. CDR3 DNA sequence: TGTGCCAGCCGGGGGCAGGGTGAAAAACTGTTTTTT.